The next 7 T cell receptor beta chains were all read from a single sample in a study of OX40 agonist ivuxolimab in advanced cancers. Some clones are missing from TCRdb's copy, which holds only in-frame ones; the method was immunoSEQ multiplex PCR. The sample has around 19,000 clones, approximately 78% seen once. Sequenced material: CD4+ or CD8+ T cells sorted from blood, taken in a trial of the OX40 agonist ivuxolimab. These receptors were obtained from an adult with an advanced solid tumor such as melanoma, head and neck, liver or kidney cancer.

This clone was picked up a small number of times. CDR3 protein: CASIGTGSSYNEQFF. CDR3 sequence (DNA): TGTGCCAGCATCGGGACAGGGAGCTCCTACAATGAGCAGTTCTTC. The V gene is TRBV5-6, the J gene TRBJ2-1; 9 bases agree with TRBD1. CDR1 and CDR2 (germline): SGHDT, YYEEEE. The CDR3 runs 15 residues. Losses at the gene ends were 6 bases for V and 0 bases for J; bases not matched to a gene: 4.

The genes are TRBV6-1 and TRBJ1-5; no clear D gene. V lost 5 bases, J lost 6 bases, and 8 bases lay in between. Germline assignment: CDR1 MNHNS and CDR2 SASEGT. The CDR3 spans 12 residues. The CDR3: CASSLASQPQHF. The CDR3 DNA follows: TGTGCCAGCAGTTTGGCCAGTCAGCCCCAGCATTTT.

This clone was detected a few times. For the CDR3, the DNA is TGTGCCAGCAGCCCCCGGTCCCATGGCTACACCTTC. Encoded protein: CASSPRSHGYTF. V is TRBV7-2 and J is TRBJ1-2; D not resolved. The ends were cut back, 5 bases at V and 6 bases at J, with 10 bases in the middle. Germline loops: CDR1 SGHTA, CDR2 FQGNSA. The CDR3 sequence is 12 residues long.

The chain recombines TRBV4-1 with TRBJ2-1; no clear D. V lost 2 bases and J 3 bases, leaving 11 bases between the germline ends. The CDR3 has 15 amino acids. Germline V gene lookup returns CDR1 MGHRA and CDR2 YSYEKL. CDR3 residues: CASSQLDPFYNEQFF. The CDR3 DNA is TGCGCCAGCAGCCAATTGGACCCCTTCTACAATGAGCAGTTCTTC.

V gene TRBV5-4 combines with J gene TRBJ2-2; D uncertain. The germline CDR1 and CDR2 sequences are SGHNT and YYREEE (reference sequence). The CDR3 contains 12 residues. Trimming stripped 2 bases from V and 5 bases from J, with 4 bases between. This chain's CDR3 is CASSLQTGELFF. CDR3 DNA: TGTGCCAGCAGCTTACAGACCGGGGAGCTGTTTTTT.

The rearrangement joins TRBV4-1 to TRBJ2-7; TRBD1 is a possible D gene (5 bases). The CDR3 contains 14 residues. Germline V gene lookup returns CDR1 MGHRA and CDR2 YSYEKL. Trimming stripped 4 bases from V and 0 bases from J, with 10 bases between. The CDR3 region is CASSPDSTSYEQYF. DNA of the CDR3: TGCGCCAGCAGCCCCGACAGTACCTCCTACGAGCAGTACTTC.

The gene calls are TRBV11-2 and TRBJ2-2; D remains ambiguous. V gave up 5 bases and J gave up 5 bases, with 3 bases separating them. Germline lookup yields CDR1 SGHAT and CDR2 FQNNGV. This CDR3 is 11 amino acids long. The CDR3 reads CASSTTGELFF. For the CDR3, the DNA is TGTGCCAGCAGCACAACCGGGGAGCTGTTTTTT.